A single sample gave rise to the 18 T cell receptor beta chains below, sequenced in a study of OX40 agonist ivuxolimab in advanced cancers. Sequencing was performed with immunoSEQ multiplex PCR; in TCRdb, only in-frame clones are kept and a portion is missing. The repertoire has approximately 23,000 clones, 80% to 90% of them found once; the top ten carry around 16%. The specimen was CD4+ or CD8+ T cells sorted from blood, collected in a trial of the OX40 agonist ivuxolimab. The receptors come from an adult with an advanced solid tumor such as melanoma, head and neck, liver or kidney cancer.

This sequence joins TRBV27 and TRBJ2-7; D is perhaps TRBD2 (6 bases). V lost 2 bases and J lost 4, with 12 bases in between. Germline V gene sequence: CDR1 MNHEY, CDR2 SMNVEV (reference sequence). There are 14 residues in the CDR3. The CDR3 here is CASSLAGPGYEQYF. The CDR3 region has the DNA TGTGCCAGCAGTTTAGCGGGACCAGGATACGAGCAGTACTTC.

This chain uses TRBV28 with TRBJ2-7, with D possibly matching TRBD1 (6 bases). Trimming took off 5 bases at V and 1 base at J, with 9 bases between the two ends. The CDR3 sequence is 13 residues long. Germline CDR1 and CDR2: MDHEN and SYDVKM. The CDR3 coding sequence is TGTGCCAGCAGTCCCGACAGGTCCTACGAGCAGTACTTC. Its translation: CASSPDRSYEQYF.

In this sample, this clone turned up once. The chain carries TRBV9 and TRBJ2-1; no reliable D call. This CDR3 comprises 15 residues. Trimming took off 0 bases at V and 3 bases at J, with 10 bases between the two ends. In germline, CDR1 is SGDLS, CDR2 YYNGEE. This chain's CDR3 is CASSVDYPNYNEQFF. The CDR3 nucleotides read TGTGCCAGCAGCGTAGACTATCCAAACTACAATGAGCAGTTCTTC.

Concerning this clone: Within the sample, other DNA sequences also encode this same CDR3. The chain has TRBV11-2 and TRBJ1-1; D is unclear. The CDR3 is made up of 11 amino acids. Trimming took off 1 base at V and 8 bases at J, with 5 bases between the two ends. The germline CDR1 and CDR2 sequences are SGHAT and FQNNGV. The CDR3 DNA follows: TGTGCCAGCAGCTTAGGCACGGAAGCTTTCTTT. Its protein is CASSLGTEAFF. Together with reference TRBV11-2 and TRBJ1-1, the CDR3 gives the full variable domain: EAGVAQSPRYKIIEKRQSVAFWCNPISGHATLYWYQQILGQGPKLLIQFQNNGVVDDSQLPKDRFSAERLKGVDSTLKIQPAKLEDSAVYLCASSLGTEAFFGQGTRLTVV.

This clone was seen only a few times. The rearrangement uses TRBV19 and TRBJ1-2; the match to TRBD1 covers 7 bases. This CDR3 spans 13 amino acids. With V trimmed by 7 bases and J by 8 bases, 10 bases remained unmatched. Germline lookup yields CDR1 LNHDA and CDR2 SQIVND (reference sequence). This CDR3 is CASIPAGTDGYTF. CDR3 DNA: TGTGCCAGTATCCCCGCCGGGACAGACGGCTACACCTTC.

The V gene is TRBV29-1, the J gene TRBJ2-5; the D gene is possibly TRBD1 (5 bases). The J call is uncertain, as TRBJ2-7 better fits the DNA end. The CDR3 covers 12 residues. The germline CDR1 and CDR2 sequences are SQVTM and ANQGSEA. CDR3: CSVFQGNYEQYF. The CDR3 bases are TGCAGCGTTTTCCAGGGAAACTACGAGCAGTACTTC.

J is TRBJ1-5 and V is TRBV19, with D unclear. Germline V gene sequence: CDR1 LNHDA, CDR2 SQIVND (reference sequence). The germline V and J ends were trimmed by 5 bases and 3 bases, with 8 bases remaining between them. This CDR3 contains 13 residues. CDR3 residues: CASSLQPNQPQHF. DNA for the CDR3: TGTGCCAGTAGTTTGCAACCCAATCAGCCCCAGCATTTT.

This clone showed up just once. The chain joins TRBV27 to TRBJ1-2, with 7 bases identical to TRBD1. Germline V lookup: CDR1 MNHEY, CDR2 SMNVEV (reference sequence). Unmatched junction bases numbered 8, after V lost 3 bases and J lost 4 bases. CDR3 length: 15 amino acids. The DNA for the CDR3 is TGTGCCAGCAGTTTCTCCGGGACAGTTTTCTATGGCTACACCTTC. This codes for CASSFSGTVFYGYTF.

The chain carries TRBV7-6 and TRBJ2-1; D remains unclear. The germline V gene encodes CDR1 SGHVS and CDR2 FNYEAQ. The germline V and J ends were trimmed by 5 bases and 5 bases, with 13 bases remaining between them. The CDR3 loop spans 14 amino acids. The CDR3 sequence is CASSPHKRNNEQFF. As DNA, the CDR3 is TGTGCCAGCAGCCCCCACAAGAGGAACAATGAGCAGTTCTTC.

The table lists this clone with a count of one. The chain couples TRBV27 to TRBJ1-1; the match to TRBD1 covers 7 bases. This CDR3 has 14 amino acids. Germline V gene lookup returns CDR1 MNHEY and CDR2 SMNVEV (reference sequence). After removal of 8 bases from V and 7 bases from J, the junction contained 13 bases not matched to a gene. The CDR3 here is CASYSGGGRDEAFF. The CDR3 nucleotides read TGTGCCAGCTATTCCGGAGGGGGCCGAGATGAAGCTTTCTTT.

The table lists this clone with a few counts. The J gene is TRBJ2-1, the V gene TRBV25-1; the D is unclear. The V gene's germline CDR1 is MGHDK and CDR2 SYGVNS. The CDR3 has 18 amino acids. V lost 2 bases and J lost 4, with 21 bases in between. CDR3 sequence: CASSEQYNSKILYNEQFF. DNA of the CDR3: TGTGCCAGCAGTGAACAATATAACTCCAAAATACTATACAATGAGCAGTTCTTC.

J is TRBJ1-2 and V is TRBV2; 7 nucleotides agree with TRBD1. Germline V lookup: CDR1 SNHLY, CDR2 FYNNEI. The CDR3 extends over 16 amino acids. The J segment lost 6 bases and the V segment lost 3 bases, leaving 13 bases of the junction unmatched. CDR3 sequence: CASSDSSTGANHGYTF. As DNA, the CDR3 is TGTGCCAGCAGTGATTCATCAACAGGGGCTAATCATGGCTACACCTTC.

The chain is built from TRBV9 and TRBJ2-3, with 7 positions matching TRBD1. Germline trimming cut 0 bases from V and 2 bases from J; bases unmatched to any gene: 3. The germline gives CDR1 SGDLS, CDR2 YYNGEE. The CDR3 extends over 15 amino acids. The CDR3 coding sequence is TGTGCCAGCAGCGTAGAGGGACAGATCACAGATACGCAGTATTTT. It yields the protein CASSVEGQITDTQYF.

The rearrangement uses TRBV4-2 and TRBJ1-5; D is perhaps TRBD1 (5 bases). The CDR3 is 17 residues long. Trimming pared 1 base from V and 0 bases from J, leaving 13 bases between. Germline assignment: CDR1 LGHNA and CDR2 YNFKEQ. The CDR3 nucleotides are TGTGCCAGCAGCCAAGTTGGTTCAGGGTATAGCAATCAGCCCCAGCATTTT. This encodes CASSQVGSGYSNQPQHF.

This clone was counted a single time. The J gene is TRBJ2-5, the V gene TRBV9; TRBD2 agrees at 9 bases. CDR1 and CDR2 (germline): SGDLS, YYNGEE. The J segment lost 4 bases and the V segment lost 3 bases, leaving 10 bases of the junction unmatched. The CDR3 totals 16 residues. CDR3 amino acids: CASSAAGGGSRETQYF. The CDR3 DNA reads TGTGCCAGCAGCGCAGCGGGGGGCGGTAGTAGAGAGACCCAGTACTTC.

This clone was seen a single time. The rearrangement links TRBV7-6 to TRBJ1-2; D might be TRBD1 (5 bases). Trimming shortened V by 8 bases and J by 4 bases, and 5 bases separated the two germline ends. Germline CDR1 and CDR2: SGHVS and FNYEAQ. The CDR3 consists of 10 residues. CDR3 sequence: CASGTYGYTF. DNA for the CDR3: TGTGCCAGCGGGACCTATGGCTACACCTTC.

The rearrangement uses TRBV6-5 and TRBJ2-7, with 12 bases identical to TRBD2. Trimming at V came to 6 bases and at J to 4 bases, leaving 4 bases not matched to a gene. The CDR3 loop spans 14 amino acids. From germline, CDR1 is MNHEY and CDR2 SVGAGI. In nucleotides, the CDR3 is TGTGCCAGCAGGACTAGCGGGAGTCTTTACGAGCAGTACTTC. Encoded protein: CASRTSGSLYEQYF.

The V call is TRBV5-5, the J call TRBJ2-4; D may be TRBD2 (6 bases). Germline V gene sequence: CDR1 SGHKS, CDR2 YYEKEE (reference sequence). The CDR3 spans 16 residues. V was cut by 4 bases and J by 0 bases, with 14 bases left in between. CDR3 sequence reads: CASSTSGTSAKNIQYF. In nucleotides, the CDR3 is TGTGCCAGCAGCACCTCAGGGACTTCAGCCAAAAACATTCAGTACTTC.